This TCR beta chain was observed in a study of cytomegalovirus exposure and HLA in healthy donors. 13 Jbeta primers and 60 Vbeta primers were used for the PCR. The repertoire was sequenced with immunoSEQ multiplex PCR; TCRdb's copy has only in-frame clones and lacks some. The sample includes 150,000 to 200,000 clones, roughly 77% of them seen just once. Germline loops: CDR1 GTSNPN, CDR2 SVGIG (reference sequence). The CDR3 consists of 14 residues. J lost 6 bases, V lost 3 bases, and 10 bases had no gene match. Sequencing used PBMCs. This TCR derives from a woman aged 40-49 years in good health and CMV-seropositive. The chain employs TRBV30 and TRBJ1-1; 7 positions agree with TRBD1. The CDR3 DNA reads TGTGCCTGGAGATCGACAGGGAGTAGGGCTGAAGCTTTCTTT. It translates to CAWRSTGSRAEAFF.